Given below is one T cell receptor (beta chain) in context. The target of this receptor is not known. No base quality values were provided; no much bigger clone lies one nucleotide off. For sequencing, an Illumina NovaSeq 6000 was employed. TCRalpha and TCRbeta cDNA libraries were constructed by 5'RACE with constant-segment primers, with sample barcodes and unique molecular identifiers being introduced. Trizol reagent was used to extract RNA from every sample. Libraries were amplified in two PCR steps, with a second sample barcode and Illumina TruSeq adapters added in the second step. Sequencing of libraries was performed on an Illumina NovaSeq with 2 x 150 bp paired-end reads. On the authors' methods: Demultiplexing of reads and collapsing into UMI-guided consensus sequences were performed with migec v1.2.7. Using mixcr v2.1.11, UMI consensuses were aligned to TRA and TRB V and J templates and then assembled into clonotypes. A clonotype was counted as expanded or contracted only if both edgeR and NoisET called the change significant, with noise models trained on biological replicates. For edgeR calls, the cutoffs were a false discovery rate-adjusted p below 0.01 and a log2 fold-change threshold of 1. As an exploratory analysis of dynamics, max-normalized trajectories of the 1000 most abundant clonotypes were examined by PCA with hierarchical clustering. The CD4 or CD8 phenotype of responding clones was assigned using the separately sequenced CD4+ and CD8+ repertoires. TCRdb trimmed the raw reads at Q25, called clones with MiXCR and kept productive beta chains. Every CDR3 protein is listed once, alongside the most common genes and DNA of its rows. The V and J calls follow TCRdb's processing rather than the paper's. Here the sample has tens of thousands of distinct CDR3 sequences; 12% occur a single time. Over 20% of the sample rests with the top ten.

These data come from a study of T-cell memory formation after mild COVID-19 listed by TCRdb under 2021. As for the study more broadly: TCR sequence clusters from the two donors were found to be largely donor specific. Longitudinal TCRalpha and TCRbeta repertoire sequencing tracked T-cell clones expanding and contracting after mild COVID-19 in two donors. The cohort was made up of two young adult volunteers, one female and one male, who were previously healthy. What the study reported, not specific to this receptor: Some responding clones were detected in pre-infection memory, suggesting pre-existing cross-reactive memory T cells joined the SARS-CoV-2 response. SARS-CoV-2 specificity of the second-wave clones peaking on day 37 was not confirmed. Only two mild cases were covered by the study, and larger cohorts that include severe cases with pre-infection samples were considered necessary. Contracting CD4+ clones were found mainly in CM and EM memory subsets, while CD8+ clones were enriched in EMRA. From day 15 to 85, contracting clones showed balanced CD4/CD8 phenotypes, whereas a second wave of clones that expanded from day 15 to 37 leaned towards CD4+.

PBMCs were isolated by Ficoll-Paque density gradient centrifugation. Specimen: PBMCs or a T cell subset sorted from them (not recorded which). This TCR derives from a man younger than 30 who had mild COVID-19 (a few samples of this study predate the infection). The sample titles of this study are shuffled in the database, so cell type and time point are left out; the donor was told from shared clones.

The CDR3 protein: CASRGVDEQFF. The DNA is as follows: TGTGCCAGCCGGGGGGTAGATGAGCAGTTCTTC. The chain links TRBV3-1 with TRBJ2-1, with TRBD2 identical over 7 junction bases. The germline V gene (reference sequence) provides CDR1 LGHDT and CDR2 YNNKEL. Trimming removed 8 bases from V and 8 bases from J; the gene matches leave 3 bases unexplained. The CDR3 spans 11 residues, from the cysteine through the phenylalanine. Left in the record is the CDR3 DNA by itself, 33 bases read in frame from the first base.